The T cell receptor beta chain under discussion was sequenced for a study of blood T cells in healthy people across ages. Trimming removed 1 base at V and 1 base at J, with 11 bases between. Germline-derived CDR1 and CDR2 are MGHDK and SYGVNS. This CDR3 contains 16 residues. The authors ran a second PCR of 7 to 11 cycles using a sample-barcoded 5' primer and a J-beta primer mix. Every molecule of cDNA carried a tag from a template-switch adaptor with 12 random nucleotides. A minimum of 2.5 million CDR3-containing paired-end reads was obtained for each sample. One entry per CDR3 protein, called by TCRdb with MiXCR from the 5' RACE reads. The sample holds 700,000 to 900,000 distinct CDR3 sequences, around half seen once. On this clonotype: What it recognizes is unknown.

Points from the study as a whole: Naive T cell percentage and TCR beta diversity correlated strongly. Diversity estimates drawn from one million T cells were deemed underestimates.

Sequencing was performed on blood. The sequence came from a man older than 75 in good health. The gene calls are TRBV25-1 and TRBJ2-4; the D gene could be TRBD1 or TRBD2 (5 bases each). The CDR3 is CASSESTREAKNIQYF. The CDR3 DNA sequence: TGTGCCAGCAGTGAATCTACCAGGGAGGCCAAAAACATTCAGTACTTC.